This T cell receptor (beta chain) was profiled in a study of molecular identifiers for immune sequencing clone quantification. At the level of the study: Split five ways in replicates, RNA from roughly 20,000 or 100,000 naive CD8 cells had four portions sequenced. Study-wide results and caveats: More than 97% of effector molecules, versus under 1% of naive-cell molecules, belonged to clones above 20 RNA copies. The sizes of highly expanded clones could be underestimated when identical TCR molecules share a barcode.

Germline V gives CDR1 KGHDR, CDR2 SFDVKD. This CDR3 is 16 amino acids long. Listed TCR primers, together with previously described methods, were used for the bulk TCR libraries. TCRdb called the PCR reads again in MiXCR, with one record for every CDR3 protein. The table shows more than 450,000 distinct CDR3 sequences, with under 30% occurring only once. As regards this clonotype: The antigen remains unidentified. One end of the junction is discordant with germline, which a read error may explain.

The genes are TRBV24-1 and TRBJ1-5; possibly TRBD1 for D (5 bases). The clonotype originates from a human donor in good health. Some libraries in this study had Jurkat cell RNA spiked in. Sequenced material: naive CD8+ T cells from blood, with Jurkat cell RNA spiked in. Noted subset: FACS-sorted CD8+CD4-CCR7+CD45RA+ naive T cells. As DNA, the CDR3 is TGTGCCACCGGTGATGGGGCAGGTGCGTCGGGTCAGCCCCAGCATTTT. It encodes CATGDGAGASGQPQHF.